Detailed here is one T cell receptor (beta chain). Which antigen it targets is not known. The input lacks base qualities; no much larger clone sits a single base away. This entry belongs to a study of OX40 agonist ivuxolimab in advanced cancers. About the investigation overall: Ivuxolimab was a fully human IgG2 agonistic monoclonal antibody targeting the costimulatory receptor OX40 (CD134). The monotherapy dose-escalation portion (N ≈ 55 patients) of the phase I ivuxolimab trial is reported in the paper. Peripheral TCRbeta sequencing was intended to test whether TCR sequence diversity was altered and clonal T-cell expansion was caused by ivuxolimab. The dose-escalation cohort was roughly 83% male with a mean age of around 64 years, ranging from roughly 23 to 85. Partial responses occurred in three dose-escalation patients, of whom one had hepatocellular carcinoma and two had cutaneous melanoma. Intravenous ivuxolimab was administered to patients every 2 weeks at six dose levels: 0.01, 0.1, 0.3, 1.5, 3 and 10 mg/kg. Among the roughly 52 dose-escalation patients, about 20 had hepatocellular carcinoma, 15 or so melanoma, 9 renal cell carcinoma and 9 head and neck cancer. Prior anti-PD-1, anti-PD-L1 or anti-CTLA-4 therapy was permitted, and approximately 40% of dose-escalation patients had received checkpoint inhibitors.

The trial excluded patients who had a history of autoimmune disease or were on systemic immunosuppression. Peripheral blood for TCR sequencing was drawn from every dose cohort at baseline, at cycle 4 day 1 and at cycle 7 day 1. The samples were drawn from a first-in-human, open-label, multicenter phase I dose-escalation trial of ivuxolimab. Adults with locally advanced or metastatic head and neck squamous cell, hepatocellular, melanoma or renal cell carcinoma were enrolled in the trial. CD4+ and CD8+ T cells were sorted separately from peripheral blood before TCR sequencing. Beyond this particular receptor, the publication reports: Low levels of normalized T-cell clonal expansion were also seen in some patients who did not respond. After ivuxolimab, more expanded clones were found on average in CD8+ T cells than in CD4+ T cells. In the 0.1-3.0 mg/kg groups, partial responders were among the patients with the lowest normalized peripheral clonal expansion, particularly in CD8+ T cells. At doses from 0.1 to 3.0 mg/kg, clonal expansion was seen in both CD4+ and CD8+ blood T cells between baseline and week 6. The antigen specificity of the clonally expanded peripheral T cells was not determined.

Genomic DNA was extracted from sorted cells for sequencing of the TCRbeta CDR3 region. The immunoSEQ Assay was used to sequence the TCRbeta CDR3 regions. TCRdb's version of the immuneACCESS table is confined to in-frame rearrangements and falls short of the full clone set. An unresolved V gene accounts for under half of the shortfall where checked; the remainder is of unknown origin. The table for this sample lists more than 75,000 clones; about 88% of them were counted only once. Approximately 7% of the sample is taken by the ten largest. The cysteine opens and the phenylalanine closes a CDR3 of 15 amino acids. Only the CDR3 part of the read is kept: 45 bases, read in frame from the first base. CDR1 and CDR2 are read off the germline V gene as SNHLY and FYNNEI. Trimming at the junction amounts to 9 bases on V and 0 bases on J, and the germline ends lie 12 bases apart.

This TCR was sampled from an adult with an advanced solid tumor such as melanoma, head and neck, liver or kidney cancer. The chain employs TRBV2 and TRBJ2-6; the D gene is perhaps TRBD1, on 6 matching bases. Sequenced material: CD4+ or CD8+ T cells sorted from blood, taken in a trial of the OX40 agonist ivuxolimab. The CDR3 has the sequence CASSDRSSGANVLTF. The nucleotides read TGTGCCAGTTCTGACAGGTCCTCTGGGGCCAACGTCCTGACTTTC.